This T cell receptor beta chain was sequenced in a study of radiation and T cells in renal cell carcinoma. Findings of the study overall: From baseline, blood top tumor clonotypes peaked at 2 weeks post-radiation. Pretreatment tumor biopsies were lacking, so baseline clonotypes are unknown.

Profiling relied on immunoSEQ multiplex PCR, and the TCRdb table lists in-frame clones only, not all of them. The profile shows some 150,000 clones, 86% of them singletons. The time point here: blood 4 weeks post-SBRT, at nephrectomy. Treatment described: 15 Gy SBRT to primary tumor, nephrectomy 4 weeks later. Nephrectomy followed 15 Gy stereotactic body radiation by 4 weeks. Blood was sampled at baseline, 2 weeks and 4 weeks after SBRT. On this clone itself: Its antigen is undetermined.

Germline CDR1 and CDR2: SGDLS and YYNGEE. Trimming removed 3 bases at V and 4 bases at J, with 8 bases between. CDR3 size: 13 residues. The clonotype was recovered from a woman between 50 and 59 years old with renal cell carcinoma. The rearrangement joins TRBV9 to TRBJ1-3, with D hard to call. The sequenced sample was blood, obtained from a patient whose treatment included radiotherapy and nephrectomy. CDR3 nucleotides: TGTGCCAGCAGCGGGCTTAGGGGAAACACCATATATTTT. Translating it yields CASSGLRGNTIYF.